The rows below give T cell receptor beta chains drawn from one sample of a study of post-analysis software for immune sequencing data. TCRdb re-called the PCR reads with MiXCR, one entry per CDR3 protein. Among about 160,000 distinct CDR3 sequences listed, about 36% were seen once. This material consisted of blood, taken after autologous hematopoietic stem cell transplantation. Receptors originate from a girl aged 10 to 17 with multiple sclerosis. CDR3s include the opening cysteine and the closing phenylalanine or tryptophan.

V gene: TRBV29-1; J gene: TRBJ2-7; CDR3 protein: CSVRGAEQYF
V gene: TRBV20-1; J gene: TRBJ2-7; CDR3 protein: CSAVVGTSYEQYF
V gene: TRBV28; J gene: TRBJ1-5; CDR3 protein: CASKGSNQPQHF
V gene: TRBV2; J gene: TRBJ2-1; CDR3 protein: CASPGGRDNAYNEQFF
V gene: TRBV12-3/TRBV12-4; J gene: TRBJ2-5; CDR3 protein: CASSLAMAGEQYF
V gene: TRBV20-1; J gene: TRBJ2-1; CDR3 protein: CSASQIISVYNEQFF
V gene: TRBV11-3; J gene: TRBJ1-2; CDR3 protein: CASSRDRDGYTF
V gene: TRBV29-1; J gene: TRBJ2-7; CDR3 protein: CSVELGHLSSYEQYF
V gene: TRBV12-3/TRBV12-4; J gene: TRBJ2-1; CDR3 protein: CTSSYTGGPSEQFF
V gene: TRBV7-2; J gene: TRBJ2-3; CDR3 protein: CASSFGAGTARDTQYF
V gene: TRBV10-1; J gene: TRBJ2-1; CDR3 protein: CASSESGRNEQFF
V gene: TRBV11-3; J gene: TRBJ2-1; CDR3 protein: CASSPDPGSRYNEQFF
V gene: TRBV6-2/TRBV6-3; J gene: TRBJ2-1; CDR3 protein: CASTPAGDYNEQFF
V gene: TRBV12-3/TRBV12-4; J gene: TRBJ2-1; CDR3 protein: CASSWREGYNEQFF
V gene: TRBV7-9; J gene: TRBJ1-2; CDR3 protein: CASSLRLQGHSVYGYTF
V gene: TRBV27; J gene: TRBJ1-2; CDR3 protein: CASSLGEGYGYTF
V gene: TRBV20-1; J gene: TRBJ1-6; CDR3 protein: CSARDLPLVHF
V gene: TRBV24-1; J gene: TRBJ2-3; CDR3 protein: CATGRQGGPDTQYF
V gene: TRBV6-5; J gene: TRBJ2-7; CDR3 protein: CASRARGGSYEQYF
V gene: TRBV7-9; J gene: TRBJ1-2; CDR3 protein: CASSQQGGTGSYGYTF
V gene: TRBV7-9; J gene: TRBJ2-1; CDR3 protein: CASSLALGSTEQFF
V gene: TRBV5-1; J gene: TRBJ2-1; CDR3 protein: CASSFRREVHYEQFF
V gene: TRBV5-1; J gene: TRBJ2-7; CDR3 protein: CASSLGLAASYEQYF
V gene: TRBV7-3; J gene: TRBJ2-1; CDR3 protein: CASSLIAGTYNEQFF
V gene: TRBV6-4; J gene: TRBJ2-4; CDR3 protein: CASSELAGARAKNIQYF
V gene: TRBV20-1; J gene: TRBJ2-1; CDR3 protein: CSAQGPGQGTYNEQFF
V gene: TRBV20-1; J gene: TRBJ2-5; CDR3 protein: CSARGRGTGGLETQYF
V gene: TRBV7-2; J gene: TRBJ2-7; CDR3 protein: CASSSRQGQLNEQYF
V gene: TRBV5-1; J gene: TRBJ2-1; CDR3 protein: CASSLVGQSSYNEQFF
V gene: TRBV25-1; J gene: .; CDR3 protein: CASSDQGHYEQYF
V gene: TRBV4-3; J gene: TRBJ2-5; CDR3 protein: CASSQGLAVGEAQYF
V gene: TRBV2; J gene: TRBJ2-7; CDR3 protein: CATIREVAGEWARSYERYF
V gene: TRBV9; J gene: TRBJ2-1; CDR3 protein: CASSVGGRAGDNEQFF
V gene: TRBV20-1; J gene: TRBJ2-7; CDR3 protein: CSAIVGRTSGEQYF
V gene: TRBV9; J gene: TRBJ2-3; CDR3 protein: CASGGTGQGPPDTQYF
V gene: TRBV5-1; J gene: TRBJ2-5; CDR3 protein: CASSKAGGETQYF
V gene: TRBV6-6; J gene: .; CDR3 protein: CASSYKASVTYEQYF
V gene: TRBV7-7; J gene: TRBJ2-1; CDR3 protein: CASSLAPSGVKVYNEQFF
V gene: TRBV5-1; J gene: TRBJ1-2; CDR3 protein: CASSLPGAYGYTF
V gene: TRBV20-1; J gene: TRBJ2-7; CDR3 protein: CSAAPVTYEQYF
V gene: TRBV4-2; J gene: TRBJ2-4; CDR3 protein: CASSPSAAKNIQYF